A selection of T cell receptor beta chains follows, all from one sample in a study of blood T cell repertoires in COVID-19. Sequencing was performed with immunoSEQ multiplex PCR; in TCRdb, only in-frame clones are kept and a portion is missing. The sample has tens of thousands of clones; about 87% are singletons. Sequencing input: peripheral blood. These receptors were obtained from a woman aged 40 to 49 with acute or convalescent COVID-19. Both conserved end residues are part of each CDR3. A D gene is named only where the DNA matches it firmly. Clone size is shown for a subset of rows, as once, few, many or a class of expanded clone.

clone size,D gene,CDR3 length,J gene,V gene,CDR3 protein,CDR3 DNA
.,.,15,TRBJ2-2,TRBV3-1/TRBV3-2,CASSQGLGRTGELFF,TGTGCCAGCAGCCAAGGACTAGGCCGCACCGGGGAGCTGTTTTTT
.,TRBD2,15,TRBJ2-1,TRBV19,CASSNSGGAASEQFF,TGTGCCAGTAGTAATAGCGGGGGGGCGGCGTCTGAGCAGTTCTTC
.,TRBD1,20,TRBJ1-4,TRBV28,CASSYKPDREDRLANEKLFF,TGTGCCAGCAGCTATAAACCGGACAGGGAGGATAGGTTAGCTAATGAAAAACTGTTTTTT
.,.,14,TRBJ2-3,TRBV20-1,CSASRWGVEDTQYF,TGCAGTGCTAGTCGATGGGGGGTGGAGGATACGCAGTATTTT
.,.,14,TRBJ1-1,TRBV27,CASSPRGIHTEAFF,TGTGCCAGCAGTCCCCGGGGTATACACACTGAAGCTTTCTTT
.,.,17,TRBJ2-1,TRBV27,CASSQEEAVFSYNEQFF,TGTGCCAGCAGTCAGGAAGAAGCGGTCTTCTCCTACAATGAGCAGTTCTTC
.,TRBD1,16,TRBJ1-2,TRBV28,CASSLYRGQSPNGYTF,TGTGCCAGCAGTCTTTATAGGGGGCAATCTCCAAATGGCTACACCTTC
few,TRBD2,15,TRBJ2-5,TRBV7-7,CASSQTSGNGETQYF,TGTGCTAGCAGCCAGACTAGCGGGAACGGAGAGACCCAGTACTTC
.,.,16,TRBJ1-4,TRBV5-4,CASSPFRGGTNEKLFF,TGTGCCAGCAGCCCCTTTAGGGGAGGGACTAATGAAAAACTGTTTTTT
.,.,14,TRBJ1-1,TRBV19,CASEQGWPNTEAFF,TGTGCCAGCGAACAGGGATGGCCGAACACTGAAGCTTTCTTT
few,.,16,TRBJ1-6,TRBV9,CASSARDNVRNSPLHF,TGTGCCAGCAGCGCACGAGATAATGTACGTAATTCACCCCTCCACTTT
.,.,15,TRBJ1-4,TRBV5-8,CASSDRELRGEKLFF,TGTGCCAGCAGCGACCGGGAACTTCGTGGAGAAAAACTGTTTTTT
.,TRBD2,15,TRBJ2-7,TRBV28,CASSSPGGPIYEQYF,TGTGCCAGCAGTTCGCCGGGAGGGCCCATCTACGAGCAGTACTTC
.,.,14,TRBJ1-1,TRBV5-1,CASSLGEPDTEAFF,TGCGCCAGCAGCTTGGGGGAGCCCGACACTGAAGCTTTCTTT
.,TRBD1,16,TRBJ1-1,TRBV10-3,CAIRSAARTGNTEAFF,TGTGCCATCAGATCCGCCGCCCGGACAGGGAACACTGAAGCTTTCTTT
.,TRBD1,19,TRBJ2-3,TRBV6-2/TRBV6-3,CASSYPGDRGPIGTDTQYF,TGTGCCAGCAGTTACCCGGGGGACAGGGGCCCCATCGGGACAGATACGCAGTATTTT
.,TRBD1,14,TRBJ1-1,TRBV5-4,CASSSGTGDTEAFF,TGTGCCAGCAGCTCGGGAACAGGGGACACTGAAGCTTTCTTT
.,.,13,TRBJ2-7,TRBV5-1,CASSQRLSYEQYF,TGCGCCAGCAGCCAGAGGCTATCCTACGAGCAGTACTTC